This T cell receptor beta chain was obtained from a study of long-term antiretroviral therapy in people with HIV. Regarding this clone: The antigen is undetermined.

Looked up from germline, CDR1 is MGHRA and CDR2 is YSYEKL. The CDR3 contains 18 residues. V was clipped by 0 bases and J by 6 bases; unmatched bases: 14. Findings of the study overall: Once patients were on ART, diversity went higher but still fell short of transplant donor controls. No data were available on ART adherence, viral resistance or therapy changes.

Investigators performed immunoSEQ version v3.0 at survey level. Sequencing had a target that covered roughly 35,000-55,000 T-cell genomes per sample. This table comes from immunoSEQ multiplex PCR, and its TCRdb copy is limited to in-frame clones, with some not included. Among tens of thousands of clones listed, roughly three quarters were seen once. The chain links TRBV4-1 to TRBJ2-3, with TRBD2 matching over 8 bases. The sample in question was unsorted PBMCs, obtained less than 1.8 years before starting antiretroviral therapy. The source is a woman in her thirties or forties with HIV. CDR3 nucleotides: TGCGCCAGCAGCCAAGAAGCGGGGACTAGGCGTTTTGCGGATACGCAGTATTTT. Its translation: CASSQEAGTRRFADTQYF.